The source of this TCR beta chain is a study of control samples from healthy donors and cancer patients. The method was immunoSEQ multiplex PCR; TCRdb's version includes in-frame clones alone and lacks a portion of them. The table shows more than 50,000 clones, with 95% to 96% occurring only once. The CDR3 is 18 residues long. Germline CDR1 is MGHRA and CDR2 is YSYEKL. With 6 bases clipped from V and 0 bases from J, the junction kept 15 bases outside the gene matches. The origin of this receptor is a young woman in good health. This rearrangement joins TRBV4-1 to TRBJ2-7; TRBD1 matches at 9 bases. Source material: blood. CDR3 sequence (DNA): TGCGCCAGCAGTCAATCCACAACAGGGGGCGCGGGCTCCTACGAGCAGTACTTC. Its protein product is CASSQSTTGGAGSYEQYF.